A selection of T cell receptor beta chains follows, all from one sample in a study of T cells in localized non-small cell lung cancer. Some clones are missing from TCRdb's copy, which holds only in-frame ones; the method was immunoSEQ multiplex PCR. The table lists over 50,000 clones, roughly 90% of them singletons. The material sequenced was peripheral blood, taken before any cancer treatment. Source of these receptors: a woman between 40 and 69 years old with stage I lung adenocarcinoma. The CDR3 runs from the conserved cysteine through the conserved F or W. The D gene is left open where the match is weak. Size is stated for part of the rows, as once, few or many counts, or as a class when the clone is expanded.

v_call	j_call	clone_size	d_call	cdr3_aa	cdr3_nt
TRBV9	TRBJ2-5	once	NA	CASSVRGDGQQETQYF	TGTGCCAGCAGCGTACGGGGTGACGGACAGCAAGAGACCCAGTACTTC
TRBV28	TRBJ1-5	NA	NA	CASRHGQFDSNQPQHF	TGTGCCAGCAGGCATGGACAGTTCGATAGCAATCAGCCCCAGCATTTT
TRBV19	TRBJ1-5	NA	TRBD1	CASSRTGFQPQHF	TGTGCCAGTAGTAGGACAGGATTTCAGCCCCAGCATTTT
TRBV7-3	TRBJ2-2	NA	NA	CASSLDFPNTGELFF	TGTGCCAGCAGCTTAGATTTCCCGAACACCGGGGAGCTGTTTTTT
TRBV5-6	TRBJ1-4	NA	NA	CASSLVTANNEKLFF	TGTGCCAGCAGCTTGGTTACGGCCAATAATGAAAAACTGTTTTTT
TRBV6-1	TRBJ1-1	NA	NA	CASSEFIPTEAFF	TGTGCCAGCAGCGAATTTATTCCCACTGAAGCTTTCTTT
TRBV29-1	TRBJ2-3	NA	TRBD1	CSVDLTGQGSDTQYF	TGCAGCGTTGACCTGACGGGACAGGGGTCAGATACGCAGTATTTT
TRBV5-4	TRBJ1-2	NA	NA	CASSLDPQAYYGYTF	TGTGCCAGCAGCTTGGACCCACAGGCTTACTATGGCTACACCTTC
TRBV5-1	TRBJ2-5	NA	TRBD1	CASSSGGAQETQYF	TGCGCCAGCAGCTCAGGGGGCGCCCAAGAGACCCAGTACTTC
TRBV27	TRBJ2-1	few	NA	CASSLYGGLDNEQFF	TGTGCCAGCAGTTTATACGGCGGGCTAGACAATGAGCAGTTCTTC
TRBV2	TRBJ1-2	NA	NA	CASSDSGGIGYGYTF	TGTGCCAGCAGTGATTCGGGGGGAATAGGCTATGGCTACACCTTC
TRBV6-1	TRBJ2-2	NA	NA	CASSRPGVTGELFF	TGTGCCAGCAGTCGCCCAGGGGTCACCGGGGAGCTGTTTTTT
TRBV19	TRBJ2-3	NA	TRBD2	CASRRSGPGTSEHGGTDTQYF	TGTGCCAGTAGACGTTCTGGTCCCGGGACTAGCGAACATGGAGGCACAGATACGCAGTATTTT
TRBV6-6	TRBJ2-3	NA	TRBD2	CASSHSAGGITDTQYF	TGTGCCAGCAGCCACAGTGCGGGAGGGATCACAGATACGCAGTATTTT
TRBV4-1	TRBJ2-1	NA	NA	CASSQEEILANEQFF	TGCGCCAGCAGCCAAGAGGAAATTCTGGCCAATGAGCAGTTCTTC
TRBV28	TRBJ1-2	once	NA	CASSLAGDDGYTF	TGTGCCAGCAGTTTGGCAGGGGATGATGGCTACACCTTC
TRBV7-3	TRBJ2-1	NA	TRBD1	CASSLGGTGVYNEQFF	TGTGCCAGCAGCTTGGGTGGGACAGGGGTCTACAATGAGCAGTTCTTC
TRBV5-1	TRBJ1-6	NA	NA	CASSLDRGRNSPLHF	TGCGCCAGCAGCTTGGATAGGGGTAGAAATTCACCCCTCCACTTT
TRBV6-5	TRBJ1-5	NA	TRBD1	CASRDRGNQPQHF	TGTGCCAGCAGGGACAGGGGAAATCAGCCCCAGCATTTT
TRBV25-1	TRBJ1-1	once	TRBD1	CASSEFGDRKAFF	TGTGCCAGCAGTGAATTTGGGGACAGGAAAGCTTTCTTT
TRBV30	TRBJ1-5	NA	NA	CAAINQPQHF	TGTGCCGCGATAAATCAGCCCCAGCATTTT
TRBV7-3	TRBJ2-1	NA	TRBD2	CASSPGTSGLYNEQFF	TGTGCCAGCAGCCCCGGGACTAGCGGACTCTACAATGAGCAGTTCTTC
TRBV27	TRBJ1-5	NA	NA	CASSLSFSSNQPQHF	TGTGCCAGCAGTTTATCTTTCTCTAGCAATCAGCCCCAGCATTTT
TRBV9	TRBJ2-1	NA	NA	CASSSPALYNEQFF	TGTGCCAGCAGCTCTCCTGCCCTCTACAATGAGCAGTTCTTC
TRBV20-1	TRBJ1-4	NA	NA	CSARREKLFF	TGCAGTGCTAGGAGGGAAAAACTGTTTTTT
TRBV30	TRBJ1-5	NA	NA	CAFSRGVDSNQPQHF	TGTGCCTTTTCTCGCGGGGTCGATAGCAATCAGCCCCAGCATTTT
TRBV5-4	TRBJ1-2	NA	NA	CASSLRQEGYGYTF	TGTGCCAGCAGCTTGCGACAAGAAGGATATGGCTACACCTTC
TRBV11-3	TRBJ1-1	NA	NA	CASSLRWGAEAFF	TGTGCCAGCAGCTTACGGTGGGGCGCTGAAGCTTTCTTT
TRBV9	TRBJ2-3	NA	TRBD2	CASSPRRQAGTDTQYF	TGTGCCAGCAGCCCCCGGCGACAAGCGGGGACAGATACGCAGTATTTT
TRBV5-1	TRBJ2-2	once	NA	CASSLTSNTGELFF	TGCGCCAGCAGCCTAACATCGAACACCGGGGAGCTGTTTTTT
TRBV11-2	TRBJ2-5	NA	NA	CASSSWGETQYF	TGTGCCAGCAGCTCTTGGGGGGAGACCCAGTACTTC
TRBV10-3	TRBJ1-1	NA	TRBD1	CATTGVNTETFF	TGTGCCACCACAGGGGTTAACACTGAAACTTTCTTT
TRBV5-1	TRBJ1-1	once	TRBD1	CASSLTGVNTEAFF	TGCGCCAGCAGCTTGACAGGGGTGAACACTGAAGCTTTCTTT
TRBV7-9	TRBJ2-7	NA	TRBD1	CASSLSGTGLREQYF	TGTGCCAGCAGCTTATCCGGGACAGGTCTACGAGAGCAGTACTTC
TRBV19	TRBJ2-2	NA	TRBD1	CASSRDRALTGELFF	TGTGCCAGTAGTAGGGACAGGGCCCTCACCGGGGAGCTGTTTTTT
TRBV2	TRBJ2-2	NA	NA	CASKGADSNTGELFF	TGTGCCAGCAAAGGGGCGGACTCGAACACCGGGGAGCTGTTTTTT
TRBV7-2	TRBJ2-1	NA	TRBD2	CASSLALLRENEQFF	TGTGCCAGCAGCTTAGCGCTTTTGCGGGAGAATGAGCAGTTCTTC
TRBV6-5	TRBJ2-7	NA	NA	CASSLRSRRGYEQYF	TGTGCCAGCAGTTTACGCTCGAGGCGAGGTTACGAGCAGTACTTC
TRBV9	TRBJ2-3	NA	TRBD2	CASSPGLAGGTQYF	TGTGCCAGCAGCCCAGGACTAGCGGGCGGTACGCAGTATTTT
TRBV12-5	TRBJ1-6	NA	TRBD1	CASGLVGTGLSNSPLHF	TGTGCTAGTGGTTTGGTAGGGACAGGCCTTTCAAATTCACCCCTCCACTTT
TRBV7-6	TRBJ2-7	NA	TRBD2	CASSSELAGGGYEQYF	TGTGCCAGCAGCTCTGAACTAGCGGGGGGAGGCTACGAGCAGTACTTC
TRBV9	TRBJ2-7	NA	TRBD2	CASSVEGGENYEQYF	TGTGCCAGCAGCGTAGAGGGAGGGGAAAACTACGAGCAGTACTTC
TRBV19	TRBJ2-1	once	TRBD2	CASTGSGTSGSSYNEQFF	TGTGCCAGTACCGGGAGCGGGACTAGCGGGAGCTCCTACAATGAGCAGTTCTTC
TRBV19	TRBJ1-1	NA	NA	CASRGGSKDTEAFF	TGTGCCAGTAGGGGGGGATCAAAGGACACTGAAGCTTTCTTT
TRBV28	TRBJ1-2	NA	TRBD1	CASSFEGANDYGYTF	TGTGCCAGCAGTTTTGAGGGGGCGAACGACTATGGCTACACCTTC
TRBV19	TRBJ2-3	NA	NA	CASSRPGDTDTQYF	TGTGCCAGTAGTCGGCCGGGGGACACAGATACGCAGTATTTT
TRBV25-1	TRBJ2-2	NA	NA	CASRGERSTGELFF	TGTGCCAGCAGGGGGGAGCGGAGCACCGGGGAGCTGTTTTTT
TRBV27	TRBJ2-6	NA	NA	CASSLGRGTGANVLTF	TGTGCCAGCAGTTTAGGCCGGGGGACTGGGGCCAACGTCCTGACTTTC
TRBV30	TRBJ2-7	NA	NA	CAWSSILTGSYEQYF	TGTGCCTGGAGCTCGATCCTAACAGGGTCCTACGAGCAGTACTTC
TRBV6-1	TRBJ2-1	few	NA	CAAEGSVMNEQFF	TGTGCCGCCGAGGGGAGCGTTATGAATGAGCAGTTCTTC
TRBV29-1	TRBJ2-1	NA	NA	CSVPLASSSYNEQFF	TGCAGCGTACCGCTAGCGTCTTCGTCCTACAATGAGCAGTTCTTC
TRBV18	TRBJ1-5	NA	NA	CASSPGAGATFISNQPQHF	TGTGCCAGCTCACCAGGAGCAGGGGCCACCTTTATAAGCAATCAGCCCCAGCATTTT
TRBV19	TRBJ2-4	NA	TRBD2	CASTGSREGIQYF	TGTGCCAGTACCGGAAGCCGGGAGGGCATTCAGTACTTC
TRBV12-5	TRBJ2-1	NA	TRBD1	CASGTDRDREQFF	TGTGCTAGTGGGACGGACCGGGACAGAGAGCAGTTCTTC